These T cell receptor beta chains were read from a single sample in a study of CD8+ T cells in alopecia areata. Only in-frame clones appear in the TCRdb table, and some are missing; sequencing was by immunoSEQ multiplex PCR. Among over 95,000 clones listed, roughly 56% were seen once. This sample comprised CD4+ T cells sorted from blood, obtained at week 24, from a patient treated with tofacitinib. These receptors all stem from a human donor with alopecia areata. CDR3s include the opening cysteine and the closing phenylalanine or tryptophan. D genes are given only for firm matches. Size is omitted from some rows. Given values are once, few, many or a class for expanded clones.

j_call v_call d_call clone_size cdr3_aa cdr3_nt
TRBJ1-1 TRBV30 NA NA CAWEAGRNRDTEAFF TGTGCCTGGGAGGCGGGGAGGAACAGGGACACTGAAGCTTTCTTT
TRBJ1-1 TRBV6-5 NA NA CASSYGTIGTEAFF TGTGCCAGCAGTTACGGGACCATAGGGACTGAAGCTTTCTTT
TRBJ2-3 TRBV7-9 TRBD2 NA CASSLGRGAVTDTQYF TGTGCCAGCAGCTTAGGGCGGGGGGCCGTCACAGATACGCAGTATTTT
TRBJ2-7 TRBV5-6 NA few CASSLSSSSYEQYF TGTGCCAGCAGCTTGTCAAGTAGCTCCTACGAGCAGTACTTC
TRBJ2-5 TRBV29-1 NA NA CSVRSGNQETQYF TGCAGCGTCCGCTCCGGGAACCAAGAGACCCAGTACTTC
TRBJ2-7 TRBV14 NA NA CASSQELGEQYF TGTGCCAGCAGCCAAGAGCTCGGCGAGCAGTACTTC
TRBJ2-5 TRBV30 TRBD1 NA CAWSAGTGGRQETQYF TGTGCCTGGAGTGCGGGGACAGGAGGCCGACAAGAGACCCAGTACTTC
TRBJ1-4 TRBV27 NA NA CASSFQGDGEKLFF TGTGCCAGCAGTTTCCAGGGTGATGGTGAAAAACTGTTTTTT
TRBJ1-2 TRBV10-2 NA NA CASSAGGYTDGYTF TGCGCCAGCAGTGCTGGGGGCTACACTGATGGCTACACCTTC
TRBJ1-6 TRBV6-5 NA few CASSKWAGGNSPLHF TGTGCCAGCAGTAAATGGGCCGGGGGCAATTCACCCCTCCACTTT
TRBJ2-1 TRBV20-1 NA few CSAGQSNEQFF TGCAGTGCGGGTCAGTCTAATGAGCAGTTCTTC
TRBJ1-1 TRBV5-1 NA NA CASSRMNTEAFF TGCGCCAGCAGCCGCATGAACACTGAAGCTTTCTTT
TRBJ1-5 TRBV7-9 NA NA CASSQDYSNQPQHF TGTGCCAGCAGCCAAGATTATAGCAATCAGCCCCAGCATTTT
TRBJ2-5 TRBV4-2 TRBD1 NA CASSGQGLGETQYF TGTGCCAGCAGCGGACAGGGGCTAGGGGAGACCCAGTACTTC
TRBJ2-2 TRBV9 TRBD2 NA CASSPELGTIHTGELFF TGTGCCAGCAGCCCTGAGCTTGGGACTATACACACCGGGGAGCTGTTTTTT
TRBJ1-5 TRBV11-2 NA NA CASSFLSNQPQHF TGTGCCAGCAGCTTCCTTAGCAATCAGCCCCAGCATTTT
TRBJ1-1 TRBV25-1 NA NA CASSSRGLGPEAFF TGTGCCAGCAGTTCCCGGGGGTTAGGCCCTGAAGCTTTCTTT
TRBJ1-2 TRBV4-1 NA NA CASSQDGLRPSGYTF TGCGCCAGCAGCCAAGATGGGCTCCGACCTTCCGGCTACACCTTC
TRBJ2-1 TRBV4-1 TRBD2 NA CASSHPTSGSHNEQFF TGCGCCAGCAGCCACCCGACTAGCGGGTCACACAATGAGCAGTTCTTC
TRBJ1-2 TRBV4-3 TRBD1 NA CASSRDREIYGYTF TGCGCCAGCAGCCGGGACAGGGAGATCTATGGCTACACCTTC
TRBJ2-3 TRBV5-1 TRBD1 few CASSRGQGAADTQYF TGCGCCAGCAGCAGGGGACAGGGGGCGGCAGATACGCAGTATTTT
TRBJ2-7 TRBV30 TRBD2 NA CAWDPGTSSEQQYF TGTGCCTGGGACCCAGGGACTAGCTCAGAACAGCAGTACTTC
TRBJ1-2 TRBV11-2 NA few CASSLDRRPYGYTF TGTGCCAGCAGCTTAGACCGGCGTCCCTATGGCTACACCTTC
TRBJ2-5 TRBV4-1 NA NA CASRATGEETQYF TGCGCCTCCAGGGCAACGGGGGAAGAGACCCAGTACTTC
TRBJ1-2 TRBV6-5 TRBD1 NA CASSSVDRVGYTF TGTGCCAGCAGTTCCGTGGACAGGGTGGGCTACACCTTC
TRBJ1-4 TRBV5-1 TRBD1 NA CASSLAGQREKLFF TGCGCCAGCAGCTTGGCGGGACAGAGAGAAAAACTGTTTTTT
TRBJ2-7 TRBV29-1 NA NA CSVRSGATSEQYF TGCAGCGTCCGAAGTGGGGCTACCTCCGAGCAGTACTTC
TRBJ2-7 TRBV7-2 NA NA CASSQTRTAYEQYF TGTGCCAGCAGCCAGACTAGAACCGCCTACGAGCAGTACTTC
TRBJ1-6 TRBV7-9 TRBD1 few CASSPNRQGNSPLHF TGTGCCAGCAGCCCGAACAGACAGGGTAATTCACCCCTCCACTTT
TRBJ2-7 TRBV7-8 NA NA CASSLGAVYEQYF TGTGCCAGCAGCTTGGGGGCGGTCTACGAGCAGTACTTC
TRBJ2-5 TRBV7-2 NA NA CASSPPGPQETQYF TGTGCCAGCAGCCCCCCAGGGCCCCAAGAGACCCAGTACTTC
TRBJ2-6 TRBV4-1 NA NA CASSLQVSGANVLTF TGCGCCAGCAGCCTACAGGTCTCTGGGGCCAACGTCCTGACTTTC
TRBJ1-1 TRBV6-5 TRBD1 once CASSLGQGDTEAFF TGTGCCAGCAGTTTGGGACAGGGGGACACTGAAGCTTTCTTT
TRBJ1-1 TRBV25-1 NA NA CASENRVRTEAFF TGTGCCAGTGAGAATAGGGTTCGCACTGAAGCTTTCTTT
TRBJ2-5 TRBV11-2 TRBD2 NA CASSLGLAGQTQYF TGTGCCAGCAGCCTGGGACTAGCGGGGCAGACCCAGTACTTC
TRBJ1-1 TRBV29-1 NA NA CSVARAGARTEAFF TGCAGCGTTGCCCGGGCGGGGGCACGGACTGAAGCTTTCTTT
TRBJ1-3 TRBV30 NA few CAWSRTTETNTIYF TGTGCCTGGAGTCGTACCACGGAGACAAACACCATATATTTT
TRBJ1-5 TRBV29-1 TRBD1 few CSVARDRGIGQPQHF TGCAGCGTTGCCCGGGACAGGGGTATCGGTCAGCCCCAGCATTTT
TRBJ2-3 TRBV29-1 NA few CSVGWGPGVGSTQYF TGCAGCGTTGGGTGGGGCCCAGGGGTTGGAAGTACGCAGTATTTT
TRBJ1-1 TRBV30 NA few CAWSRGMNTEAFF TGTGCCTGGAGTAGAGGTATGAACACTGAAGCTTTCTTT
TRBJ1-2 TRBV6-5 NA NA CASSRGGLANYGYTF TGTGCCAGCAGTCGCGGGGGCCTAGCTAACTATGGCTACACCTTC
TRBJ2-2 TRBV9 NA NA CASSVGGTRRTGELFF TGTGCCAGCAGCGTAGGGGGGACAAGGAGGACCGGGGAGCTGTTTTTT
TRBJ2-5 TRBV7-2 NA NA CASSFQGGETQYF TGTGCCAGCTCGTTTCAGGGGGGGGAGACCCAGTACTTC
TRBJ1-2 TRBV29-1 NA NA CSVLMGIEGYTF TGCAGCGTCCTTATGGGGATTGAGGGCTACACCTTC
TRBJ2-3 TRBV30 NA NA CAWSVFSRDTQYF TGTGCCTGGAGTGTATTCAGCCGGGATACGCAGTATTTT
TRBJ1-6 TRBV19 TRBD1 few CASSTSGTGVSPLHF TGTGCCAGTAGTACCTCCGGGACAGGCGTTTCACCCCTCCACTTT
TRBJ1-2 TRBV5-6 NA few CASSRVGVGYGYTF TGTGCCAGCAGCCGAGTAGGGGTCGGCTATGGCTACACCTTC
TRBJ2-2 TRBV4-2 NA NA CASSQDRGRSGELFF TGTGCCAGCAGCCAAGACCGGGGCAGGTCCGGGGAGCTGTTTTTT
TRBJ1-2 TRBV30 NA few CAWSQKGAGYNGYTF TGTGCCTGGAGCCAAAAAGGCGCAGGATATAATGGCTACACCTTC
TRBJ1-6 TRBV29-1 TRBD1 NA CSVRDSNSPLHF TGCAGCGTTCGGGACAGCAATTCACCCCTCCACTTT
TRBJ2-7 TRBV10-3 NA few CAISSTGTYEQYF TGTGCCATCAGTTCAACCGGGACCTACGAGCAGTACTTC
TRBJ1-1 TRBV4-1 TRBD1 NA CASSQGTGPLNTEAFF TGCGCCAGCAGCCAGGGGACAGGTCCTTTGAACACTGAAGCTTTCTTT
TRBJ1-2 TRBV5-1 NA once CASSLGQNYGYTF TGCGCCAGCAGCTTAGGACAGAACTATGGCTACACCTTC
TRBJ2-1 TRBV7-7 NA NA CASSLLSTRYNEQFF TGTGCTAGCAGCTTGCTCAGCACGAGGTACAATGAGCAGTTCTTC
TRBJ2-1 TRBV11-2 NA NA CASSSAFVEYNEQFF TGTGCCAGCAGCTCCGCTTTTGTGGAGTACAATGAGCAGTTCTTC
TRBJ2-7 TRBV6-1 NA NA CASSEANTYEQYF TGTGCCAGCAGTGAAGCGAACACCTACGAGCAGTACTTC
TRBJ2-2 TRBV2 TRBD1 NA CASDRTGWTGELFF TGTGCCAGCGACCGGACAGGGTGGACCGGGGAGCTGTTTTTT
TRBJ2-5 TRBV30 NA NA CAWSVPGSRETQYF TGTGCCTGGAGTGTACCAGGGAGCAGGGAGACCCAGTACTTC